This note documents a single T cell receptor (beta chain) sequence. Its specificity is unknown. The germline V and J ends were trimmed by 5 bases and 4 bases, with 15 bases remaining between them. This CDR3 is built from 15 residues. Germline values: CDR1 MNHEY, CDR2 SMNVEV (reference sequence). The source of the sample is a study of cytomegalovirus exposure and HLA in healthy donors. Points from the study as a whole: A later analysis linked a missense DCLRE1C variant to TCR beta V- and J-gene trimming. Upon later analysis, TCR association rates were observed to vary by HLA locus, being highest for DRB1 and lowest for HLA-C. An analysis was carried out at a later point. It showed that HLA-associated TCR beta chains were more clonally expanded than equally common non-associated chains.

Primers: 60 Vbeta forward and 13 Jbeta reverse. Generated by immunoSEQ multiplex PCR, the TCRdb table keeps only in-frame clones and is missing some. The sample has about 160,000 clones, roughly 88% seen once. The chain recombines TRBV27 with TRBJ2-1; D possibly corresponds to TRBD1 (6 bases). The sequence derives from a boy aged 2 to 9 in good health and CMV-seronegative. The material sequenced was PBMCs. In nucleotides, the CDR3 is TGTGCCAGCAGTAGGGCAAACAGGGTATACAATGAGCAGTTCTTC. Protein sequence: CASSRANRVYNEQFF.